One TCR beta chain is described in this entry. Antigen specificity is unknown. This entry belongs to a study of T cell repertoires in cytomegalovirus infection. Study-wide context: Both CMV infection and a matching HLA type were indicated by public TCR beta signatures.

The germline V and J ends were trimmed by 3 bases and 4 bases, with 9 bases remaining between them. From germline, CDR1 is DFQATT and CDR2 SNEGSKA (reference sequence). This CDR3 has 12 amino acids. Study observations and caveats: Of the TCR beta families, the public ones yielded a cumulative frequency that identified carriers of CMV plus the relevant HLA. The ex vivo response was dominated by HLA-C-restricted CMV-specific TCR beta clonotypes.

TCRdb passed the reads through MiXCR, listing each CDR3 protein once. The sample lists approximately 500,000 distinct CDR3 sequences, approximately 10% occurring once. The sequenced material came from PBMCs. This receptor was taken from a human donor in good health (CMV status not recorded). Some clones in this sample may be carry-over from other donors' samples. J is TRBJ1-2 and V is TRBV20-1, with a tentative D call TRBD1 (5 bases). CDR3 protein: CSARGDSYGYTF. The DNA for the CDR3 is TGCAGTGCTAGGGGGGACTCCTATGGCTACACCTTC.